The rows below give T cell receptor beta chains drawn from one sample of a study of cytomegalovirus exposure and HLA in healthy donors. TCRdb's table, derived via immunoSEQ multiplex PCR, lists solely in-frame clones and lacks some. Here the sample spans 110,000 or so clones, over 65% being singletons. The sequencing input was PBMCs. These receptor sequences come from a man aged 35-49 years in good health and CMV-seropositive. Both conserved end residues are part of each CDR3. D genes are given only for firm matches.

>TRBJ2-5|TRBV10-3|TRBD2
CAISDPGGAQYF
>TRBJ2-7|TRBV7-3|-
CASSLAHLDEQYF
>TRBJ2-2|TRBV7-9|-
CASSLPPLIGGNTGELFF
>TRBJ2-1|TRBV14|-
CASSPQGQKYNEQFF
>TRBJ2-5|TRBV19|TRBD2
CASSINLYLAGEYETQYF
>TRBJ1-1|TRBV5-6|-
CASSQQGWDTEAFF
>-|TRBV4-1|TRBD2
CASSQAVGLAGVSYEQYF
>TRBJ1-2|TRBV7-2|TRBD1
CASSYRDRSGYTF
>TRBJ1-6|TRBV11-2|-
CASSPRQDSTSPLHF
>TRBJ2-1|TRBV4-3|TRBD2
CASSHGTSGEPYNEQFF